Sequencing of this T cell receptor beta chain was carried out in a study of lymphopenia after photon versus proton radiotherapy (dated by TCRdb to the late 2010s). About the investigation overall: In patients with gastrointestinal tumors who developed high-grade lymphopenia, the study compared the immunological effects of photon radiation therapy with those of proton radiation therapy. A cohort of under 25 patients with gastrointestinal tumors who received either photon or proton therapy and subsequently developed lymphopenia was included. The study aimed to characterize how the two radiation modalities differ in their impact on the immune system.

Broader findings and caveats from the paper: The survival association was examined only in patients who died, and the authors described better survival with proton therapy as a possibility, not as a demonstrated result. After the lymphocyte count nadir, oligoclonal expansion, especially of CD8+ Temra cells, was observed in photon-treated repertoires, and the drop in diversity was driven by this expansion. During treatment, patients who received proton therapy stayed relatively stable, whereas patients who received photon therapy lost naive T cells and TCR diversity and gained effector/memory populations. Among patients across the cohort who died, overall survival time showed an inverse correlation with a larger post-nadir drop in TCR diversity.

Regarding this clone: The specificity of this receptor is unknown. No quality values exist for individual bases; no much larger clone is one base distant.

Looking up the germline V gene yields CDR1 SQVTM and CDR2 ANQGSEA. V gives up 1 base and J gives up 0 bases, and the segment between their germline ends measures 13 bases. Including the terminal cysteine and phenylalanine, the CDR3 comprises 17 residues. The DNA shown is the 51-base CDR3, in frame from base 1. Receptors were amplified or captured by the immunoSEQ multiplex PCR assay. Deep sequencing of rearranged TCR beta loci, alongside multiparametric flow cytometry, was used to profile T cell repertoires. This is the immuneACCESS table as TCRdb keeps it, with only in-frame sequences that have V and J called. A part of the clones is gone; compared with another copy, unresolved V genes explain less than half, and the rest is unexplained. The sample profile shows about 12,000 clones; 80% to 90% of them were found once. In total, the top ten clones hold 3% to 4% of the sample.

The source material was peripheral blood, sampled from a patient treated with proton-based radiotherapy. The V and J segments used are TRBV29-1 and TRBJ2-6; no D gene can be assigned with confidence. This receptor was identified in a man aged 55-75 years with pancreatic cancer. CDR3 reads: CSVEGAENPSGANVLTF. The DNA sequence is TGCAGCGTTGAAGGAGCAGAGAACCCCTCTGGGGCCAACGTCCTGACTTTC.